These T cell receptor beta chains were read from a single sample in a study of PD-1 blockade in mismatch repair-deficient tumors. Only in-frame clones appear in the TCRdb table, and some are missing; sequencing was by immunoSEQ multiplex PCR. The sample comprises around 120,000 clones, more than 85% of which are singletons, and roughly 13% rests with the top ten. Sequenced here: peripheral blood, sampled 44 weeks after starting pembrolizumab. The receptor source for this set is an adult with mismatch repair-deficient cancer. Each CDR3 is given with its conserved first and last residue. The D gene is left open where the match is weak. Some rows have no size entry. The others give once, few or many, or a class for an expanded clone.

clone_size: NA
v_call: TRBV6-1
d_call: NA
j_call: TRBJ2-1
cdr3_nt: TGTGCCAGCAGAGACCGGCCCCATGAGCAGTTCTTC
cdr3_aa: CASRDRPHEQFF

clone_size: NA
v_call: TRBV27
d_call: TRBD1
j_call: TRBJ2-2
cdr3_nt: TGTGCCAGCAGTTTGTGGGGGACAGGGGGCTCCGGGGAGCTGTTTTTT
cdr3_aa: CASSLWGTGGSGELFF

clone_size: NA
v_call: TRBV10-3
d_call: TRBD1
j_call: TRBJ2-2
cdr3_nt: TGTGCCATCAGACAGGGGGCTAACACCGGGGAGCTGTTTTTT
cdr3_aa: CAIRQGANTGELFF

clone_size: NA
v_call: TRBV6-5
d_call: NA
j_call: TRBJ2-3
cdr3_nt: TGTGCCAGCAGCAGGACGGGCAGCTCCGATACGCAGTATTTT
cdr3_aa: CASSRTGSSDTQYF

clone_size: NA
v_call: TRBV29-1
d_call: NA
j_call: TRBJ1-2
cdr3_nt: TGCAGCGTGATCCTTACTATTAACTATGGCTACACCTTC
cdr3_aa: CSVILTINYGYTF

clone_size: NA
v_call: TRBV19
d_call: TRBD1
j_call: TRBJ1-5
cdr3_nt: TGTGCCAGTAGTAGGGACAGAGGATCCCATCAGCCCCAGCATTTT
cdr3_aa: CASSRDRGSHQPQHF

clone_size: once
v_call: TRBV5-1
d_call: NA
j_call: TRBJ1-1
cdr3_nt: TGCGCCAGCAGCTTGGGGGCGGGCACTGAAGCTTTCTTT
cdr3_aa: CASSLGAGTEAFF

clone_size: NA
v_call: TRBV27
d_call: NA
j_call: TRBJ1-4
cdr3_nt: TGTGCCAGCAGTTTATATGGCGGCCAGTATAATGAAAAACTGTTTTTT
cdr3_aa: CASSLYGGQYNEKLFF

clone_size: NA
v_call: TRBV1
d_call: NA
j_call: TRBJ1-2
cdr3_nt: TGCACCAGCAGCTGGGGAGCAGGGGGCGACGGTCCCTATGGCTACACCTTC
cdr3_aa: CTSSWGAGGDGPYGYTF

clone_size: NA
v_call: TRBV18
d_call: NA
j_call: TRBJ2-1
cdr3_nt: TGTGCCAGCTCACCCACTGGGACCTCCTACAATGAGCAGTTCTTC
cdr3_aa: CASSPTGTSYNEQFF

clone_size: NA
v_call: TRBV10-2
d_call: NA
j_call: TRBJ2-3
cdr3_nt: TGCGCCAGCAGTGAGTCACCTTTGGGCACAGATACGCAGTATTTT
cdr3_aa: CASSESPLGTDTQYF

clone_size: NA
v_call: TRBV9
d_call: NA
j_call: TRBJ1-1
cdr3_nt: TGTGCCAGCAGCGCTCAAACTCACTCCGTGGGTGCCGAAGCTTTCTTT
cdr3_aa: CASSAQTHSVGAEAFF

clone_size: NA
v_call: TRBV19
d_call: NA
j_call: TRBJ2-2
cdr3_nt: TGTGCCAGTAGTATCGCGGCAGGGCCCGGGGAGCTGTTTTTT
cdr3_aa: CASSIAAGPGELFF

clone_size: NA
v_call: TRBV4-3
d_call: TRBD1
j_call: TRBJ2-7
cdr3_nt: TGCGCCAGCGGCAGGGGGATCGGTTCCTACGAGCAGTACTTC
cdr3_aa: CASGRGIGSYEQYF

clone_size: NA
v_call: TRBV28
d_call: TRBD1
j_call: TRBJ1-2
cdr3_nt: TGTGCCAGCAGTTTCCGGCAGGGGGCGCCCGGCTACACCTTC
cdr3_aa: CASSFRQGAPGYTF

clone_size: NA
v_call: TRBV27
d_call: NA
j_call: TRBJ2-1
cdr3_nt: TGTGCCAGCAGTTTAGAGGGCCCCAGGGTCAATGAGCAGTTCTTC
cdr3_aa: CASSLEGPRVNEQFF

clone_size: NA
v_call: TRBV29-1
d_call: NA
j_call: TRBJ1-2
cdr3_nt: TGCAGCGTTGAAGGAGGGCGGGGGATTAACTATGGCTACACCTTC
cdr3_aa: CSVEGGRGINYGYTF

clone_size: NA
v_call: TRBV9
d_call: NA
j_call: TRBJ2-1
cdr3_nt: TGTGCCAGCAGCGTTAGCGGATCCCTTGAGCAGTTCTTC
cdr3_aa: CASSVSGSLEQFF

clone_size: few
v_call: TRBV5-8
d_call: TRBD2
j_call: TRBJ2-7
cdr3_nt: TGTGCCAGCAGCTCTTTAGCGGGAAAGGCCTACGAGCAGTACTTC
cdr3_aa: CASSSLAGKAYEQYF

clone_size: once
v_call: TRBV4-3
d_call: NA
j_call: TRBJ2-3
cdr3_nt: TGCGCCAGCAGCAGCCAAGAAAGTAGTCTAGTCAATATGGATACGCAGTATTTT
cdr3_aa: CASSSQESSLVNMDTQYF

clone_size: NA
v_call: TRBV19
d_call: NA
j_call: TRBJ2-3
cdr3_nt: TGTGCCAGTAGTATCCGGCGGGACTTGACAGATACGCAGTATTTT
cdr3_aa: CASSIRRDLTDTQYF

clone_size: NA
v_call: TRBV7-9
d_call: NA
j_call: TRBJ2-3
cdr3_nt: TGTGCCAGCAGCTTCACAGGCAGTCGCGATACGCAGTATTTT
cdr3_aa: CASSFTGSRDTQYF

clone_size: NA
v_call: TRBV28
d_call: NA
j_call: TRBJ2-3
cdr3_nt: TGTGCCAGCAGTTTATCCGGACGAGAAGCAGATACGCAGTATTTT
cdr3_aa: CASSLSGREADTQYF

clone_size: NA
v_call: TRBV11-1
d_call: TRBD1
j_call: TRBJ2-2
cdr3_nt: TGTGCCAGCAGCTTCGGAAGGGGGGACAGGGCAAACACCGGGGAGCTGTTTTTT
cdr3_aa: CASSFGRGDRANTGELFF

clone_size: NA
v_call: TRBV5-1
d_call: TRBD2
j_call: TRBJ2-1
cdr3_nt: TGCGCCAGCAGCTTCACTAGCGGGAGGGCCCGCAATGAGCAGTTCTTC
cdr3_aa: CASSFTSGRARNEQFF

clone_size: NA
v_call: TRBV4-1
d_call: NA
j_call: TRBJ1-2
cdr3_nt: TGCGCCAGCAGCCCAGGGCCCCTCTATGGCTACACCTTC
cdr3_aa: CASSPGPLYGYTF

clone_size: once
v_call: TRBV30
d_call: NA
j_call: TRBJ1-2
cdr3_nt: TGTGCCTGGGGCCAGGGAAACTATGGCTACACCTTC
cdr3_aa: CAWGQGNYGYTF

clone_size: NA
v_call: TRBV11-3
d_call: NA
j_call: TRBJ2-2
cdr3_nt: TGTGCCAGCAGCTTAGAGGGGGAGGTCCCCGGGGAGCTGTTTTTT
cdr3_aa: CASSLEGEVPGELFF

clone_size: NA
v_call: TRBV19
d_call: NA
j_call: TRBJ2-1
cdr3_nt: TGTGCCAGCAGCACAGTCTACAATGAGCAGTTCTTC
cdr3_aa: CASSTVYNEQFF

clone_size: NA
v_call: TRBV4-2
d_call: TRBD2
j_call: TRBJ2-3
cdr3_nt: TGTGCCAGCAGCCAAGCACTAGCGGGAGTAAGAGATACGCAGTATTTT
cdr3_aa: CASSQALAGVRDTQYF

clone_size: NA
v_call: TRBV28
d_call: TRBD2
j_call: TRBJ2-3
cdr3_nt: TGTGCCAGCAGTCATAGCGGGAGTATAGAGGATACGCAGTATTTT
cdr3_aa: CASSHSGSIEDTQYF

clone_size: NA
v_call: TRBV29-1
d_call: NA
j_call: TRBJ1-5
cdr3_nt: TGCAGCGTTATGGGGATAGATCAGCCCCAGCATTTT
cdr3_aa: CSVMGIDQPQHF

clone_size: NA
v_call: TRBV18
d_call: NA
j_call: TRBJ1-2
cdr3_nt: TGTGCCAGTTCACCGGGGAGCGGGGTGTATGGCTACACCTTC
cdr3_aa: CASSPGSGVYGYTF

clone_size: NA
v_call: TRBV11-3
d_call: NA
j_call: TRBJ2-7
cdr3_nt: TGTGCCAGCAGCTTAGATTTACAGACCTACGAGCAGTACTTC
cdr3_aa: CASSLDLQTYEQYF

clone_size: NA
v_call: TRBV29-1
d_call: TRBD1
j_call: TRBJ2-1
cdr3_nt: TGCAGCGTTGTTACCCCGACAGGGCGCTCCTACAATGAGCAGTTCTTC
cdr3_aa: CSVVTPTGRSYNEQFF

clone_size: NA
v_call: TRBV23-1
d_call: TRBD1
j_call: TRBJ2-7
cdr3_nt: TGCGCCAGCAGTCAACCGAGGGACAGACGCTCCTACGAGCAGTACTTC
cdr3_aa: CASSQPRDRRSYEQYF

clone_size: few
v_call: TRBV4-1
d_call: NA
j_call: TRBJ2-2
cdr3_nt: TGCGCCAGCAGCCCTCGGGCGGCGGGCGGGGAGCTGTTTTTT
cdr3_aa: CASSPRAAGGELFF

clone_size: NA
v_call: TRBV7-9
d_call: NA
j_call: TRBJ2-7
cdr3_nt: TGTGCCAGCAGCTTAGAATCCGGTTACGAGCAGTACTTC
cdr3_aa: CASSLESGYEQYF

clone_size: NA
v_call: TRBV5-1
d_call: NA
j_call: TRBJ1-1
cdr3_nt: TGCGCCAGCAGCTTGGATCGAGGATTGAACACTGAAGCTTTCTTT
cdr3_aa: CASSLDRGLNTEAFF

clone_size: NA
v_call: TRBV2
d_call: NA
j_call: TRBJ2-5
cdr3_nt: TGTGCCAGCAGTAAAGTAGGCAGGGAGACCCAGTACTTC
cdr3_aa: CASSKVGRETQYF